The 32 T cell receptor beta chains reported below all come from one sample, sequenced in a study of T cell responses to AZD1222 COVID-19 vaccine. Sequencing was performed with immunoSEQ multiplex PCR; in TCRdb, only in-frame clones are kept and a portion is missing. The sample yields about 120,000 clones, roughly 89% seen once. The material was peripheral blood, obtained 28 days after the second AZD1222 dose. The receptors shown here come from an adult who received the AZD1222 COVID-19 vaccine.

This chain uses TRBV3-1 (or the pseudogene TRBV3-2) with TRBJ2-7; maybe TRBD2 (6 bases). CDR1 and CDR2 from the germline V gene are LGHDT and YNNKEL (reference sequence). The length of the CDR3 is 15 residues. The germline V and J ends were trimmed by 1 base and 2 bases, with 12 bases remaining between them. This CDR3 reads CASSQGSGAAYEQYF. The CDR3 DNA follows: TGTGCCAGCAGCCAAGGTAGCGGAGCGGCCTACGAGCAGTACTTC.

This clone was detected only once. The chain links TRBV5-6 to TRBJ2-7; D gene uncertain. Per the germline V gene, CDR1 is SGHDT and CDR2 is YYEEEE. Trimming left V 0 bases short and J 3 bases short, with 10 bases between. The CDR3 consists of 14 residues. As DNA, the CDR3 is TGTGCCAGCAGCTTGGATAGGATGGGCTACGAGCAGTACTTC. Protein sequence: CASSLDRMGYEQYF. Together with reference TRBV5-6 and TRBJ2-7, the CDR3 gives the full variable domain: DAGVTQSPTHLIKTRGQQVTLRCSPKSGHDTVSWYQQALGQGPQFIFQYYEEEERQRGNFPDRFSGHQFPNYSSELNVNALLLGDSALYLCASSLDRMGYEQYFGPGTRLTVT.

V is TRBV7-9 and J is TRBJ2-2; possible D gene TRBD2, 5 bases. Germline assignment: CDR1 SEHNR and CDR2 FQNEAQ (reference sequence). V gave up 2 bases and J gave up 8 bases, with 15 bases separating them. This CDR3 comprises 15 residues. CDR3 amino acids: CASSLKEEGRGELFF. CDR3 in DNA: TGTGCCAGCAGCTTAAAGGAAGAGGGAAGGGGGGAGCTGTTTTTT.

The genes are TRBV3-1 (or the pseudogene TRBV3-2) and TRBJ2-5; tentative D call: TRBD1 (6 bases). V shed 0 bases and J shed 10 bases, with 9 bases lying between them. Per germline, CDR1 LGHDT and CDR2 YNNKEL (reference sequence). This CDR3 is 12 amino acids long. The chain's CDR3 is CASSQDIQGQYF. CDR3 DNA sequence: TGTGCCAGCAGCCAAGATATACAGGGCCAGTACTTC.

The chain carries TRBV5-7 and TRBJ1-1, with TRBD1 identical over 8 bases. TRBV5-7 is an ORF, and what it does is uncertain. The V segment lost 3 bases and the J segment 0 bases; nucleotides outside the gene matches: 10. The CDR3 totals 17 residues. The chain's CDR3 is CASSSPKDREVNTEAFF. Here the CDR3 DNA reads TGTGCCAGCAGCTCTCCCAAGGACAGGGAAGTGAACACTGAAGCTTTCTTT.

V gene TRBV3-1 (or the pseudogene TRBV3-2) combines with J gene TRBJ1-1; unclear D gene. There are 12 residues in the CDR3. Germline CDR1 and CDR2: LGHDT and YNNKEL (reference sequence). The germline V and J ends were trimmed by 0 bases and 8 bases, with 7 bases remaining between them. The CDR3 DNA is TGTGCCAGCAGCCAAGATGGGCAGGAAGCTTTCTTT. This codes for CASSQDGQEAFF.

The V call is TRBV19, the J call TRBJ1-1; D remains unclear. Germline CDR1 is LNHDA and CDR2 is SQIVND (reference sequence). The germline V and J ends were trimmed by 3 bases and 6 bases, with 14 bases remaining between them. This CDR3 has 14 residues. Here the CDR3 reads CASSIRGEIPEAFF. The CDR3 region has the DNA TGTGCCAGTAGTATCCGGGGAGAAATTCCTGAAGCTTTCTTT.

V gene TRBV2 combines with J gene TRBJ1-4; D remains unclear. There are 17 residues in the CDR3. The V end lost 2 bases, the J end lost 0 bases, and 13 bases lay between the germline ends. CDR1 and CDR2 (germline): SNHLY, FYNNEI. CDR3 residues: CASSENPDGATNEKLFF. The CDR3 DNA sequence: TGTGCCAGCAGTGAAAACCCCGACGGTGCAACTAATGAAAAACTGTTTTTT.

The V call is TRBV27, the J call TRBJ1-1, with D uncertain. The length of the CDR3 is 13 residues. Trimming stripped 2 bases from V and 3 bases from J, with 7 bases between. Per the germline V gene, CDR1 is MNHEY and CDR2 is SMNVEV (reference sequence). The DNA of the CDR3 is TGTGCCAGCAGTTTAGGAAGGGACACTGAAGCTTTCTTT. Its translation is CASSLGRDTEAFF.

The chain joins TRBV5-1 to TRBJ1-1, with no clear D. This CDR3 has 15 amino acids. From germline, CDR1 is SGHRS and CDR2 YFSETQ. Trimming removed 4 bases from V and 0 bases from J, with 13 bases in between. Here the CDR3 DNA reads TGCGCCAGCAGCCCGGTGGTGGGTGTGAACACTGAAGCTTTCTTT. Its translation is CASSPVVGVNTEAFF.

The chain links TRBV29-1 to TRBJ2-2; D call uncertain. The CDR3 totals 13 residues. Germline V lookup: CDR1 SQVTM, CDR2 ANQGSEA. CDR3 residues: CSAQGQHTGELFF. Written as DNA, the CDR3 is TGCAGTGCCCAAGGCCAACACACCGGGGAGCTGTTTTTT.

The genes are TRBV7-8 and TRBJ1-1; D call uncertain. Trimming cost V 1 base and J 5 bases, with 14 bases left between them. The CDR3 consists of 15 residues. The germline V gene encodes CDR1 SGHVS and CDR2 FQNEAQ. For the CDR3, the DNA is TGTGCCAGCAGCTTAGGTACGATAAGGGAGACTGAAGCTTTCTTT. Its protein is CASSLGTIRETEAFF.

The rearrangement uses TRBV5-1 and TRBJ1-1; possible D gene TRBD1, 5 bases. Germline CDR1 is SGHRS and CDR2 is YFSETQ. This CDR3 region has 16 residues. V was clipped by 2 bases and J by 1 base, with 15 bases between them. In nucleotides, the CDR3 is TGCGCCAGCAGCTTCGGCTGGAGAGGGGAGAACACTGAAGCTTTCTTT. Protein: CASSFGWRGENTEAFF.

The rearrangement links TRBV13 to TRBJ1-2; the D is unclear. Germline V gene data show CDR1 as PRHDT and CDR2 as FYEKMQ (reference sequence). The CDR3 contains 14 residues. The V gene lost 6 bases and the J gene lost 5 bases, with 16 bases spanning the gap. CDR3 bases: TGTGCCAGCAGTCTAGGACGCACGACATATGGCTACACCTTC. As protein: CASSLGRTTYGYTF.

The rearrangement uses TRBV10-3 and TRBJ1-5, with a possible D match to TRBD1 (5 bases). The CDR3 runs to 15 residues. The V end lost 0 bases, the J end lost 11 bases, and 17 bases lay between the germline ends. CDR1 is ENHRY and CDR2 is SYGVKD in the germline V gene. In DNA form, the CDR3 reads TGTGCCATCAGTGAGTCCCGGGACCCCACCTTAGCCCAGCATTTT. Encoded protein: CAISESRDPTLAQHF.

The chain combines TRBV19 with TRBJ1-1; possible D gene TRBD1, 6 bases. V lost 6 bases and J 3 bases, leaving 11 bases between the germline ends. Looked up from germline, CDR1 is LNHDA and CDR2 is SQIVND (reference sequence). This CDR3 spans 13 amino acids. Here the CDR3 reads CASRARGDTEAFF. In DNA form, the CDR3 reads TGTGCCAGTAGGGCCAGGGGAGACACTGAAGCTTTCTTT.

The chain joins TRBV12-3 or TRBV12-4 to TRBJ1-2; possibly TRBD1 for D (6 bases). The CDR3 length is 12 residues. Trimming removed 3 bases from V and 8 bases from J, with 10 bases in between. For the CDR3, the DNA is TGTGCCAGCAGTTTCAGGGGTGCGGGCTACACCTTC. Amino acid sequence: CASSFRGAGYTF.

This chain uses TRBV10-1 with TRBJ2-1; D is uncertain. The CDR3 extends over 15 amino acids. Trimming cost V 2 bases and J 8 bases, with 16 bases left between them. Germline lookup yields CDR1 WNHNN and CDR2 SYGVQD (reference sequence). CDR3 in amino acids: CASSERPTKADEQFF. The CDR3 DNA sequence: TGCGCCAGCAGTGAGCGACCTACCAAGGCGGATGAGCAGTTCTTC.

CDR3 sequence: CASSLNLGSNEKLFF. The CDR3 DNA reads TGTGCCAGCAGCCTCAACCTGGGTTCTAATGAAAAACTGTTTTTT. The rearrangement uses TRBV2 and TRBJ1-4; D gene unclear. The CDR3 has 15 residues. The V and J ends lost 6 bases and 3 bases respectively, with 14 bases between them. Germline V gene lookup returns CDR1 SNHLY and CDR2 FYNNEI.

The V and J genes are TRBV5-1 and TRBJ1-1; TRBD1 agrees at 7 bases. Germline CDR1 SGHRS, CDR2 YFSETQ. V was pared by 7 bases and J by 4 bases, with 10 bases of the junction left unmatched. The CDR3 has 14 amino acids. The CDR3 nucleotides read TGCGCCAGCCAGACAGGGCATGGTGGCACTGAAGCTTTCTTT. Residues: CASQTGHGGTEAFF.

J is TRBJ2-1 and V is TRBV5-1, with TRBD1 as a possible D gene (6 bases). Between the trimmed V and J ends, which lost 2 bases and 12 bases, there was a span of 15 bases. Germline CDR1 and CDR2: SGHRS and YFSETQ. The CDR3 runs to 13 residues. The CDR3 bases are TGCGCCAGCAGCTTAAACAGGGTCAGTGGGCAGTTCTTC. Translating gives CASSLNRVSGQFF.

The chain uses TRBV7-9 and TRBJ2-7, with TRBD2 matching 8 bases. CDR1 is SEHNR and CDR2 is FQNEAQ in the germline V gene (reference sequence). V shed 4 bases, J shed 4 bases, and the junction held 12 bases outside the gene matches. The CDR3 has 16 amino acids. CDR3 region: CASSSSGLSLGYEQYF. CDR3 DNA: TGTGCCAGCAGCTCTAGCGGGTTGTCCCTGGGGTACGAGCAGTACTTC. The whole variable domain, filled in from reference TRBV7-9 and TRBJ2-7, reads DTGVSQNPRHKITKRGQNVTFRCDPISEHNRLYWYRQTLGQGPEFLTYFQNEAQLEKSRLLSDRFSAERPKGSFSTLEIQRTEQGDSAMYLCASSSSGLSLGYEQYFGPGTRLTVT.

The chain employs TRBV19 and TRBJ1-1; tentatively, D is TRBD1 (6 bases). The germline gives CDR1 LNHDA, CDR2 SQIVND (reference sequence). V lost 5 bases and J lost 5, with 15 bases in between. The CDR3 totals 14 residues. The CDR3 region has the DNA TGTGCCAGTAGTGCCCGACTAGGGGGGACTGAAGCTTTCTTT. Protein product: CASSARLGGTEAFF.

On this clone itself: Other DNA sequences in the same sample also yield this CDR3. The V call is TRBV7-3, the J call TRBJ2-3; D is uncertain. The V gene lost 2 bases and the J gene lost 2 bases, with 5 bases spanning the gap. CDR1 is SGHTA, CDR2 FQGTGA, per germline. This CDR3 is built from 13 residues. The CDR3 DNA reads as TGTGCCAGCAGCTTAGCTAACACAGATACGCAGTATTTT. This codes for CASSLANTDTQYF.

The chain couples TRBV21-1 to TRBJ1-1. TRBV21-1 is tagged as a pseudogene. The CDR3 runs 12 residues. In DNA form, the CDR3 reads TGTGCCAGCAGCATCGGGCTGGGAGAAGCTTTCTTT. Protein product: CASSIGLGEAFF.

The V and J genes are TRBV10-3 and TRBJ2-1; 7 nucleotides align to TRBD1. This CDR3 comprises 15 residues. Trimming at V came to 1 base and at J to 4 bases, leaving 4 bases not matched to a gene. From germline, CDR1 is ENHRY and CDR2 SYGVKD. CDR3 in DNA: TGTGCCATCAGTGAGTGGCAGGGGGATTACAATGAGCAGTTCTTC. It is translated as CAISEWQGDYNEQFF.

The chain employs TRBV28 and TRBJ1-1; D perhaps matches TRBD1 (5 bases). V was shortened by 5 bases and J by 6 bases, with 16 bases between the two germline ends. The CDR3 length is 14 residues. CDR1 is MDHEN, CDR2 SYDVKM, per germline. The CDR3 DNA sequence: TGTGCCAGCAGTCCGGGACGTCGTAGTTCTGAAGCTTTCTTT. It encodes CASSPGRRSSEAFF.

V and J are TRBV12-3 or TRBV12-4 and TRBJ1-2; D unresolved. V lost 3 bases, J lost 4 bases, and 9 bases lay in between. This CDR3 region has 13 residues. CDR3 nucleotide sequence: TGTGCCAGCAGTTTTGCGGCAGGCTATGGCTACACCTTC. It yields the protein CASSFAAGYGYTF.

The chain carries TRBV24-1 and TRBJ2-7; tentative D call: TRBD2 (6 bases). In germline, CDR1 is KGHDR, CDR2 SFDVKD. CDR3 length equals 15 residues. V lost 0 bases and J 3 bases, leaving 11 bases between the germline ends. CDR3 loop: CATSDLRAGSYEQYF. The CDR3 DNA is TGTGCCACCAGTGATTTGAGAGCGGGCAGCTACGAGCAGTACTTC.

V usage is TRBV5-1 and J usage is TRBJ1-1, with D possibly TRBD1 on 6 matching bases. Looked up from germline, CDR1 is SGHRS and CDR2 is YFSETQ. This CDR3 region has 15 residues. V was cut by 0 bases and J by 1 base, with 10 bases left in between. This CDR3 is CASSLVPGANTEAFF. Here the CDR3 DNA reads TGCGCCAGCAGCTTGGTACCGGGGGCGAACACTGAAGCTTTCTTT.

V is TRBV2 and J is TRBJ2-7; D tentatively fits TRBD1 or TRBD2 (5 bases each). Germline CDR1 is SNHLY and CDR2 is FYNNEI. There are 15 residues in the CDR3. V lost 6 bases and J lost 0, with 15 bases in between. This CDR3 is CASREATGLSYEQYF. As DNA, the CDR3 is TGTGCCAGCAGGGAGGCCACAGGTCTCTCCTACGAGCAGTACTTC.

This clone was observed a single time. The genes are TRBV11-3 and TRBJ2-2; D remains ambiguous. CDR1 is SGHNT, CDR2 YENEEA, per germline. V lost 8 bases and J 6 bases, leaving 10 bases between the germline ends. This CDR3 has 12 amino acids. The CDR3 reads CASGRFAGELFF. CDR3 sequence (DNA): TGTGCCAGCGGTCGTTTCGCCGGGGAGCTGTTTTTT.